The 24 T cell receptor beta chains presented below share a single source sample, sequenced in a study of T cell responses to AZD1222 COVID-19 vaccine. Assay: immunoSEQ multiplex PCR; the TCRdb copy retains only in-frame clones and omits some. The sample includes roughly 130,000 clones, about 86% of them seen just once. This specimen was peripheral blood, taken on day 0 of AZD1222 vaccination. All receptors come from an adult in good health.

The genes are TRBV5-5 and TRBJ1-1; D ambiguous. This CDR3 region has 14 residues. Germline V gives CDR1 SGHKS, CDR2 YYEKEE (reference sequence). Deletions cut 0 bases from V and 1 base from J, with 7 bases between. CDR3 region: CASSLGGGNTEAFF. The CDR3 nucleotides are TGTGCCAGCAGCTTGGGGGGAGGGAACACTGAAGCTTTCTTT.

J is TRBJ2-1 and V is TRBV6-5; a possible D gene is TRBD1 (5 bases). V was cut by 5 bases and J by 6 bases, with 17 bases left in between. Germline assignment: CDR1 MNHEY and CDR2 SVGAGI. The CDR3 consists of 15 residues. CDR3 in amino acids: CASSPQGNLLNEQFF. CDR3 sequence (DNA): TGTGCCAGCAGTCCCCAGGGAAATCTACTCAATGAGCAGTTCTTC.

Here the CDR3 reads CASSLGLYDEQFF. The CDR3 DNA reads TGTGCCAGCAGCTTAGGGTTGTATGATGAGCAGTTCTTC. The V gene is TRBV7-9, the J gene TRBJ2-1; no definite D call. Germline lookup yields CDR1 SEHNR and CDR2 FQNEAQ (reference sequence). V shed 1 base and J shed 8 bases, with 9 bases lying between them. The CDR3 sequence is 13 residues long.

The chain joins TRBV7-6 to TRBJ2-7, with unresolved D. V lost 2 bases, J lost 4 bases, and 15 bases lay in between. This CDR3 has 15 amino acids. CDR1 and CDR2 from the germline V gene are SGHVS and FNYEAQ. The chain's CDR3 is CASSLREDGPYEQYF. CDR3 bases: TGTGCCAGCAGCTTACGCGAGGACGGACCTTACGAGCAGTACTTC.

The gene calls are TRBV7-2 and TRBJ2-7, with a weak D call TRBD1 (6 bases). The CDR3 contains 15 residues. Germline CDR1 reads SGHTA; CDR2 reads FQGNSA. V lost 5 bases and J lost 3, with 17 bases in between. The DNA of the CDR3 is TGTGCCAGCAGCCCCCCCGGGACACAAGACTACGAGCAGTACTTC. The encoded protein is CASSPPGTQDYEQYF.

This chain's CDR3 is CASSRTSYEQYF. In DNA, the CDR3 is TGTGCCAGCAGCCGAACCTCCTACGAGCAGTACTTC. The chain employs TRBV3-1 (or the pseudogene TRBV3-2) and TRBJ2-7, with no clear D. The germline V gene encodes CDR1 LGHDT and CDR2 YNNKEL (reference sequence). CDR3 size: 12 residues. The V gene lost 4 bases and the J gene lost 0 bases, with 4 bases spanning the gap.

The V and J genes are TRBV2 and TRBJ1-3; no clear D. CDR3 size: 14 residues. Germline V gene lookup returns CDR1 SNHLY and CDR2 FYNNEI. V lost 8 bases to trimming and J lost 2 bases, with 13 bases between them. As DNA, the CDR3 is TGTGCCAGCTCTGAACAGAACACTGGAAACACCATATATTTT. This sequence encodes CASSEQNTGNTIYF.

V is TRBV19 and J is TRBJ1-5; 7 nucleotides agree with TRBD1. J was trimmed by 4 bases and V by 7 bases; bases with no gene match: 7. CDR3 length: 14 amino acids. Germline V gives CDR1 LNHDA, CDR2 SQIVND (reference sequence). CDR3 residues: CASTIDRANQPQHF. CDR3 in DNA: TGTGCCAGTACCATAGACAGGGCAAATCAGCCCCAGCATTTT.

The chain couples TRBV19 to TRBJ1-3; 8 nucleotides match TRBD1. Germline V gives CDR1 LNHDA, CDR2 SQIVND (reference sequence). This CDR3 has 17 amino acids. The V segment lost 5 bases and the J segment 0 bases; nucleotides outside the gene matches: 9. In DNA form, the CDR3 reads TGTGCCAGTAGTTCACCAGGGGGCACGGCCTCTGGAAACACCATATATTTT. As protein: CASSSPGGTASGNTIYF.

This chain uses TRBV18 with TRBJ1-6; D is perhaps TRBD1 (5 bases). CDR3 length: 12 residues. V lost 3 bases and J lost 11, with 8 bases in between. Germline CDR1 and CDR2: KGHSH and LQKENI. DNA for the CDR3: TGTGCCAGCTCACCGACAGTCGCACCCCTCCACTTT. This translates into CASSPTVAPLHF. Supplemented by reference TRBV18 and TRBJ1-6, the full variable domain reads NAGVMQNPRHLVRRRGQEARLRCSPMKGHSHVYWYRQLPEEGLKFMVYLQKENIIDESGMPKERFSAEFPKEGPSILRIQQVVRGDSAAYFCASSPTVAPLHFGNGTRLTVT.

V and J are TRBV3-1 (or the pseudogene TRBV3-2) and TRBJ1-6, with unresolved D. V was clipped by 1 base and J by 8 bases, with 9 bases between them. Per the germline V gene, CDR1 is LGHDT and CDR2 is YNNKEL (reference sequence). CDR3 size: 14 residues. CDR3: CASSQVFQDSPLHF. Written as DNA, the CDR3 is TGTGCCAGCAGCCAAGTTTTTCAGGATTCACCCCTCCACTTT.

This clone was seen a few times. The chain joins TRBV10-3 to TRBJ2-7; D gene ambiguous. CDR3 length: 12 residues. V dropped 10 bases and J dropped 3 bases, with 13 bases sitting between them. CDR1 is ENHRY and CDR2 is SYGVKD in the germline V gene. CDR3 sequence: CATHKADYEQYF. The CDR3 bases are TGTGCCACCCATAAAGCAGACTACGAGCAGTACTTC.

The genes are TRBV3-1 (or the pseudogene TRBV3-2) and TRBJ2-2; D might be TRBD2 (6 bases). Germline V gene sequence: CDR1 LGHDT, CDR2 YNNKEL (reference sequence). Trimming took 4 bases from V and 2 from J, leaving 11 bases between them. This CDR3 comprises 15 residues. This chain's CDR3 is CASSLGLPNTGELFF. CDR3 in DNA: TGTGCCAGCAGCCTGGGACTCCCCAACACCGGGGAGCTGTTTTTT.

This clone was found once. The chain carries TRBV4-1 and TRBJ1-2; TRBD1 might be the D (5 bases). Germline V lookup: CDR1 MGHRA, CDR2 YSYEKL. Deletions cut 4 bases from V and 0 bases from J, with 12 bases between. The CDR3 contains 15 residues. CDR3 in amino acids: CASSPFRDANYGYTF. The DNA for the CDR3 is TGCGCCAGCAGCCCCTTCCGGGACGCTAACTATGGCTACACCTTC.

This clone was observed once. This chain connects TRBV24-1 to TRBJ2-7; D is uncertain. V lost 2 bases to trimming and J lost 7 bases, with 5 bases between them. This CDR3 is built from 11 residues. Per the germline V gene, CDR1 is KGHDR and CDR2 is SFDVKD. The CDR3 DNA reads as TGTGCCACCAGTGATTCTCAAGAGCAGTACTTC. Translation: CATSDSQEQYF.

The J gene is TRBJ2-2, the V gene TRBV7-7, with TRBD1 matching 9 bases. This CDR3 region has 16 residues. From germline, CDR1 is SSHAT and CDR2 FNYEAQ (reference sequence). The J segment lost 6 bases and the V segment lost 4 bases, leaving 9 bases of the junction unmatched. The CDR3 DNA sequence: TGTGCCAGCAGCTCGCATAACAGGGGGCGCCCCGGGGAGCTGTTTTTT. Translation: CASSSHNRGRPGELFF. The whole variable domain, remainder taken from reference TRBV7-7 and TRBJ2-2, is GAGVSQSPRYKVTKRGQDVTLRCDPISSHATLYWYQQALGQGPEFLTYFNYEAQPDKSGLPSDRFSAERPEGSISTLTIQRTEQRDSAMYRCASSSHNRGRPGELFFGEGSRLTVL.

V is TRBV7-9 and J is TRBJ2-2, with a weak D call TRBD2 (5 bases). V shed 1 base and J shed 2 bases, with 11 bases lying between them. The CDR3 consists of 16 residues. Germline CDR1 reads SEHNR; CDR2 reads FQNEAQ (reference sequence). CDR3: CASSLGSGVNTGELFF. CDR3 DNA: TGTGCCAGCAGCTTAGGGTCCGGGGTCAACACCGGGGAGCTGTTTTTT.

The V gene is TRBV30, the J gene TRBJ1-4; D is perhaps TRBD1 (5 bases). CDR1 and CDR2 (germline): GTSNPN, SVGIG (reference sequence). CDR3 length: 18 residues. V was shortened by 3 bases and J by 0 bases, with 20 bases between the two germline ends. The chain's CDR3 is CAWRSGRRSLATNEKLFF. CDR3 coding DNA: TGTGCCTGGAGGTCGGGACGTCGGAGCCTTGCAACTAATGAAAAACTGTTTTTT.

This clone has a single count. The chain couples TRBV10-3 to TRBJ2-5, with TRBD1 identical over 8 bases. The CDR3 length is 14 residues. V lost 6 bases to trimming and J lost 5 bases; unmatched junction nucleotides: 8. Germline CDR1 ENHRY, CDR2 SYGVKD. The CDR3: CAIREGTGGETQYF. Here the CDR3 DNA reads TGTGCCATCAGAGAAGGGACAGGAGGGGAGACCCAGTACTTC.

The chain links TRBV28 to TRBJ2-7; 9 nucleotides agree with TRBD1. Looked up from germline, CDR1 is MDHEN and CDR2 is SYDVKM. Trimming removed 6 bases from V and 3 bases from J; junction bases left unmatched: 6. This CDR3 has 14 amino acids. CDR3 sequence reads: CASRPPTGGYEQYF. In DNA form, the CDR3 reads TGTGCCAGCAGGCCACCGACAGGGGGCTACGAGCAGTACTTC.

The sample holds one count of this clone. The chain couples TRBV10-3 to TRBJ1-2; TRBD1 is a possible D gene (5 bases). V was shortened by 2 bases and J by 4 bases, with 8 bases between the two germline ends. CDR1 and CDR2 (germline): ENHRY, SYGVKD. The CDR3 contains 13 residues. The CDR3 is CAISEGTVYGYTF. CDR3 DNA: TGTGCCATCAGTGAGGGGACGGTCTATGGCTACACCTTC.

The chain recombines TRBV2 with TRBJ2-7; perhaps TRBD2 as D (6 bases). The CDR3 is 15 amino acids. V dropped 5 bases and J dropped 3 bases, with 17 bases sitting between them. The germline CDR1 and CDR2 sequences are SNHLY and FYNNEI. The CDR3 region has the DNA TGTGCCAGCAGTCCGTTCGCGGGGCCTTTCTACGAGCAGTACTTC. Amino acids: CASSPFAGPFYEQYF.

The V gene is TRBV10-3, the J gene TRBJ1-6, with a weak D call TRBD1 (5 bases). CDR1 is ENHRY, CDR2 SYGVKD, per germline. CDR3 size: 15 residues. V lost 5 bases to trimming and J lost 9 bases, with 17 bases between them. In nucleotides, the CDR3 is TGTGCCATCAGTCAGGACATAAGGGAGGGTTCACCCCTCCACTTT. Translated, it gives CAISQDIREGSPLHF.

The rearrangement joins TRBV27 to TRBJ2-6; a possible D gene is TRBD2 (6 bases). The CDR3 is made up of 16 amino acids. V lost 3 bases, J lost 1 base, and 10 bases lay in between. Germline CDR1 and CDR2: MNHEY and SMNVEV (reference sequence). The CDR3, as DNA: TGTGCCAGCAGTTTGGAGGGTTGGTCTGGGGCCAACGTCCTGACTTTC. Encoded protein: CASSLEGWSGANVLTF.